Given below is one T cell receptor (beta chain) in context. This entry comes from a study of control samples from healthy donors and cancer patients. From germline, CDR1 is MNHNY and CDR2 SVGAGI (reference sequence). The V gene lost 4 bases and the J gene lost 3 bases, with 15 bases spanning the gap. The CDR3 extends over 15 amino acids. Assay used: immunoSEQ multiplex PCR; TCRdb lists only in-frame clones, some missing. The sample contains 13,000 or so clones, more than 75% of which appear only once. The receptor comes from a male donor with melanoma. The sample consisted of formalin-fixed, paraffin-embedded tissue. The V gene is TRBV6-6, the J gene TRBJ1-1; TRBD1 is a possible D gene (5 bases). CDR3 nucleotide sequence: TGTGCCAGCAGTTCAGACAGAACGAAACACACTGAAGCTTTCTTT. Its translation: CASSSDRTKHTEAFF.